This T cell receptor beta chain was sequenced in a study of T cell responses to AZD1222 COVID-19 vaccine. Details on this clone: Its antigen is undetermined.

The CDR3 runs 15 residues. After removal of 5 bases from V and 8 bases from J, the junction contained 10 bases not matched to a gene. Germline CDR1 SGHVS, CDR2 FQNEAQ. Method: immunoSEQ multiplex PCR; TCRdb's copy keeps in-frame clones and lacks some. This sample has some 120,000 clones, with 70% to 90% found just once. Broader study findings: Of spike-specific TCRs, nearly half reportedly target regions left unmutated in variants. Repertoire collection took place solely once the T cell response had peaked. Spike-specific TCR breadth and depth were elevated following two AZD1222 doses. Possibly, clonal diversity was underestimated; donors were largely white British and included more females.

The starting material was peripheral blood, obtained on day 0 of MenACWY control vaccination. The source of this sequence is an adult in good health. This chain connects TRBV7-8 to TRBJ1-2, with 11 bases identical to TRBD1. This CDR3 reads CASSPHGQGARGYTF. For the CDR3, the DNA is TGTGCCAGCAGCCCCCATGGACAGGGGGCGCGCGGCTACACCTTC.